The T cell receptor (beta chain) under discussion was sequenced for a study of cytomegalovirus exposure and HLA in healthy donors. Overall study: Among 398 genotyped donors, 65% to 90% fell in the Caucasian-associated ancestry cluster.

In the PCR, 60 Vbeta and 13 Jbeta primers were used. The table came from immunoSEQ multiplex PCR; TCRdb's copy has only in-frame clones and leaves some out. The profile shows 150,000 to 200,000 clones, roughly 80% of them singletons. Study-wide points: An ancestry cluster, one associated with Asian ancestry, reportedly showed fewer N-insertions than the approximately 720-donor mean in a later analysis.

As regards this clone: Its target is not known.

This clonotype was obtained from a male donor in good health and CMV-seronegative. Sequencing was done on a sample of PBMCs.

For the CDR3, the DNA is TGTGCCAGCAGCCGCCGACAGGGGGCCACAGATACGCAGTATTTT. Encoded protein: CASSRRQGATDTQYF. The chain has TRBV7-9 and TRBJ2-3, with 10 bases matching TRBD1. The CDR3 is made up of 15 amino acids. Germline lookup yields CDR1 SEHNR and CDR2 FQNEAQ (reference sequence). The V segment lost 5 bases and the J segment 2 bases; nucleotides outside the gene matches: 4.